The following is a TCR beta chain sequence with its context. Its antigen remains unknown. This record belongs to a study of CXCR3-negative and CXCR3-positive naive CD8 T cells. The V gene's germline CDR1 is MNHEY and CDR2 SVGEGT. The CDR3 covers 18 residues. UMI-labeled TRB cDNA libraries were prepared by 5' RACE. TCRdb reanalyzed the 5' RACE reads and collapses them to one entry per CDR3 protein, without DNA. With some 64,000 distinct CDR3 sequences in the sample, the ten largest clones hold roughly 0.8%. Study results and limitations: Researchers reported similar TRBV-TRBJ usage in naive CXCR3-negative and CXCR3-positive cells, though memory differed. A higher hydrophobicity marked the TRB CDR3s of CXCR3-positive naive cells versus CXCR3-negative naive cells.

The sequenced material came from naive CXCR3+ CD8+ T cells from blood. Subset denoted: CD45RO-CCR7+CD27+CD95- naive CD8+ T cells expressing CXCR3 (TNR3+). This chain joins TRBV6-2 or TRBV6-3 and TRBJ2-2; absent DNA, TCRdb's TRBD1 call cannot be checked. The TCR sequence derives from a human donor in good health. Some clones in this sample may be carry-over from other donors' samples. CDR3 sequence reads: CASSPLYRGRPNTGELFF.